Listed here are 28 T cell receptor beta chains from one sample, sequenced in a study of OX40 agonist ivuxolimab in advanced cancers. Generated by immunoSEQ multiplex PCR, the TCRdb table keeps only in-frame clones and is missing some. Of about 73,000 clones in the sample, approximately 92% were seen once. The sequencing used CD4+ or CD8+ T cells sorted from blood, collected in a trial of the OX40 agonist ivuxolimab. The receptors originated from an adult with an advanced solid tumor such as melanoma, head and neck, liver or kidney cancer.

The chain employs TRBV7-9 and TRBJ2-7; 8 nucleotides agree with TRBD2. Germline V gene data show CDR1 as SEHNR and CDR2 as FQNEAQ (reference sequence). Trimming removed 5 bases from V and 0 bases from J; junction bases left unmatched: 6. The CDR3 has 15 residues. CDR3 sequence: CASSEREIPSYEQYF. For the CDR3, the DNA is TGTGCCAGCAGCGAGCGGGAGATTCCCTCCTACGAGCAGTACTTC. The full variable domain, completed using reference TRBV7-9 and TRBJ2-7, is DTGVSQNPRHKITKRGQNVTFRCDPISEHNRLYWYRQTLGQGPEFLTYFQNEAQLEKSRLLSDRFSAERPKGSFSTLEIQRTEQGDSAMYLCASSEREIPSYEQYFGPGTRLTVT.

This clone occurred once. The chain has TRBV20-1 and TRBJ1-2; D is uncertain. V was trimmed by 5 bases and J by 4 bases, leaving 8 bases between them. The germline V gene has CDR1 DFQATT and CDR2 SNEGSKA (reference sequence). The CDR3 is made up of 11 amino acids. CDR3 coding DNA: TGCAGTGCTCCAGGTACCTATGGCTACACCTTC. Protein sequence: CSAPGTYGYTF.

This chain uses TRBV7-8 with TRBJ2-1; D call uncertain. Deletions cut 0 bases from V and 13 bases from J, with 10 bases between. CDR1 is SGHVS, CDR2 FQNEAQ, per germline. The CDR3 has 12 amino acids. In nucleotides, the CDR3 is TGTGCCAGCAGCTTAGCACGGGCCTTCCAGTTCTTC. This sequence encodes CASSLARAFQFF. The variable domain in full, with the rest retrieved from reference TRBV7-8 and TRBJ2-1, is GAGVSQSPRYKVAKRGQDVALRCDPISGHVSLFWYQQALGQGPEFLTYFQNEAQLDKSGLPSDRFFAERPEGSVSTLKIQRTQQEDSAVYLCASSLARAFQFFGPGTRLTVL.

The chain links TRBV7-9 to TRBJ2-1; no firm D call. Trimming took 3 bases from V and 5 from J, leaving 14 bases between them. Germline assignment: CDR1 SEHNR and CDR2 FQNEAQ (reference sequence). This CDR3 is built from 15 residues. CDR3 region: CASSLLTFGDNEQFF. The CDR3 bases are TGTGCCAGCAGCTTGTTAACGTTTGGTGACAATGAGCAGTTCTTC. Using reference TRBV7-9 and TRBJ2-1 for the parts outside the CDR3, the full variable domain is DTGVSQNPRHKITKRGQNVTFRCDPISEHNRLYWYRQTLGQGPEFLTYFQNEAQLEKSRLLSDRFSAERPKGSFSTLEIQRTEQGDSAMYLCASSLLTFGDNEQFFGPGTRLTVL.

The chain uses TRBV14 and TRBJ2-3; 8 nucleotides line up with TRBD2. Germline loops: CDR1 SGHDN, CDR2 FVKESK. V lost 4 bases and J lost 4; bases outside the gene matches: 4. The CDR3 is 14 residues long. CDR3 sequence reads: CASSPIAGSDTQYF. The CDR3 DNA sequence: TGTGCCAGCAGCCCGATAGCGGGATCAGATACGCAGTATTTT.

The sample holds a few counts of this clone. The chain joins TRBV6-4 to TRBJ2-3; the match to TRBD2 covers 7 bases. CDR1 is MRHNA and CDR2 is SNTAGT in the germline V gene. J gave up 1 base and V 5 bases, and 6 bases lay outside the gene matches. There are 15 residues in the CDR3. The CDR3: CASSMEAGGTDTQYF. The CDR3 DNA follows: TGTGCCAGCAGTATGGAGGCGGGGGGCACAGATACGCAGTATTTT.

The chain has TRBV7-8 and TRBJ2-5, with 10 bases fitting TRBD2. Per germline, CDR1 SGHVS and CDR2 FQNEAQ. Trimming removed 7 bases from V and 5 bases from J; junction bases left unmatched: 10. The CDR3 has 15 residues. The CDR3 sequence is CASNQREGPGETQYF. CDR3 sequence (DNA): TGTGCCAGCAACCAGCGGGAGGGCCCTGGGGAGACCCAGTACTTC.

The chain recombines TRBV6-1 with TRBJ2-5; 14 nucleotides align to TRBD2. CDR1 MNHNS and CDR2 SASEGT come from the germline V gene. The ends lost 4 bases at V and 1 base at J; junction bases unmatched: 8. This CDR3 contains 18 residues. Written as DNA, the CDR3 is TGTGCCAGCAGTGCGGGACTAGCGGGAGCCCGAATCCAAGAGACCCAGTACTTC. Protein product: CASSAGLAGARIQETQYF.

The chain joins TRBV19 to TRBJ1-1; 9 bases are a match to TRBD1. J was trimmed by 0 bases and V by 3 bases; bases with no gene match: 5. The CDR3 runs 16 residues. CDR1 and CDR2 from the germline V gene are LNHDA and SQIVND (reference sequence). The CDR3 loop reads CASSINRGPLNTEAFF. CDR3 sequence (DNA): TGTGCCAGTAGTATTAACAGGGGGCCCCTGAACACTGAAGCTTTCTTT.

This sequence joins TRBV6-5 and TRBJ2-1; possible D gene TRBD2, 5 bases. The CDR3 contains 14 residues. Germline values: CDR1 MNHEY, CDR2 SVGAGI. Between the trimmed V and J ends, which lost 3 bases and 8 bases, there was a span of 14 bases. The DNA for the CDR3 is TGTGCCAGCAGTTATTCGGGAATACCCGATGAGCAGTTCTTC. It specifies CASSYSGIPDEQFF.

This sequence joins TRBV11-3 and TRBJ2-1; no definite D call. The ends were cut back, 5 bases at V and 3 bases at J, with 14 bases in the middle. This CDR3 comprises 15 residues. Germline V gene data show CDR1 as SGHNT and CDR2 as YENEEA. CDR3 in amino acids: CASSPRMGSYNEQFF. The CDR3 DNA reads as TGTGCCAGCAGCCCACGTATGGGTAGCTACAATGAGCAGTTCTTC. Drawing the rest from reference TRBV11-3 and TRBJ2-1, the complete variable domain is EAGVVQSPRYKIIEKKQPVAFWCNPISGHNTLYWYLQNLGQGPELLIRYENEEAVDDSQLPKDRFSAERLKGVDSTLKIQPAELGDSAVYLCASSPRMGSYNEQFFGPGTRLTVL.

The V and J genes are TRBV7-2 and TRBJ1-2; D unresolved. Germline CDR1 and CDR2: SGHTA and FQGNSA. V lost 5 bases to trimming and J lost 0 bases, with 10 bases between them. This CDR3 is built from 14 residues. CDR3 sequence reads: CASSQTTANYGYTF. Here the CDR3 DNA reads TGTGCCAGCAGCCAGACTACGGCTAACTATGGCTACACCTTC.

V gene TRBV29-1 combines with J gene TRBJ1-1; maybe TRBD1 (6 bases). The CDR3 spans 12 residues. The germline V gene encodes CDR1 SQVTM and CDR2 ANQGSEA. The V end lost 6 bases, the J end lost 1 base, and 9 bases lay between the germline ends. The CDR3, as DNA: TGCAGCGTCGAGGACAGGAACACTGAAGCTTTCTTT. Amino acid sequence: CSVEDRNTEAFF.

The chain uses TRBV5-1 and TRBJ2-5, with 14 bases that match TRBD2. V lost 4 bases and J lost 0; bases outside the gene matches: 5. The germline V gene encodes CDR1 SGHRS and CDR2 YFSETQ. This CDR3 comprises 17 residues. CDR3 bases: TGCGCCAGCAGCCCAGGGACTAGCGGGAGAAACCAAGAGACCCAGTACTTC. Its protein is CASSPGTSGRNQETQYF.

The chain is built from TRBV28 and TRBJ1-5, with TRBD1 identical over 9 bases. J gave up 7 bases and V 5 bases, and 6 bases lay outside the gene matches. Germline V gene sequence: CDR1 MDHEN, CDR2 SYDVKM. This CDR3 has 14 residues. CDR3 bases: TGTGCCAGCAGTAGGTCACAGGGGGCACAGCCCCAGCATTTT. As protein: CASSRSQGAQPQHF.

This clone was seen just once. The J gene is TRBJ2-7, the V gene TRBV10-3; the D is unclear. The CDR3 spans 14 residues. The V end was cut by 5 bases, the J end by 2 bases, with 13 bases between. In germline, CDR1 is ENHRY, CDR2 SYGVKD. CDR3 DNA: TGTGCCATCAGTCCGGGCCGAAATACCTACGAGCAGTACTTC. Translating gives CAISPGRNTYEQYF.

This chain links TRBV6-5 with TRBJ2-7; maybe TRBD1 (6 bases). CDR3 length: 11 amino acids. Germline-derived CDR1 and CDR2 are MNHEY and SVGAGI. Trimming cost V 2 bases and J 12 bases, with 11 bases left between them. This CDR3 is CASSYTGTLYF. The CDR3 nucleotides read TGTGCCAGCAGTTACACCGGGACATTGTACTTC.

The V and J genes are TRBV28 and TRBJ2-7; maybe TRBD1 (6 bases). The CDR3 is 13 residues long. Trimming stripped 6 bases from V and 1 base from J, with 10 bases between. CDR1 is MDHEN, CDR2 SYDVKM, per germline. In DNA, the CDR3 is TGTGCCAGCAGGACCGGACAGTCCTACGAGCAGTACTTC. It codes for CASRTGQSYEQYF.

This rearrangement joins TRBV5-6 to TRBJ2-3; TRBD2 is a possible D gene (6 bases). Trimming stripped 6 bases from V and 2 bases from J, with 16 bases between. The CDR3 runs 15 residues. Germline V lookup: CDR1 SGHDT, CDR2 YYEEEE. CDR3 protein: CASNQPAGNTDTQYF. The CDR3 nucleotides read TGTGCCAGCAATCAACCCGCGGGAAACACAGATACGCAGTATTTT.

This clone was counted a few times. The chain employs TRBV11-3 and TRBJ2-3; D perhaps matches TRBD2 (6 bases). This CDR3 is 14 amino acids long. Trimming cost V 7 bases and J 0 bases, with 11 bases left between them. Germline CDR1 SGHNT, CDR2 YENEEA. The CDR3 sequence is CASKDYPSTDTQYF. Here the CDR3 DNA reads TGTGCCAGCAAGGACTACCCGAGCACAGATACGCAGTATTTT.

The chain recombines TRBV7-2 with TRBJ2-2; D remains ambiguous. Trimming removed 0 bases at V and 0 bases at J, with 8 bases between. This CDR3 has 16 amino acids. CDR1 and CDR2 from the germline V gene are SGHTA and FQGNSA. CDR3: CASSLAAVSNTGELFF. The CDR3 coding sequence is TGTGCCAGCAGCTTAGCGGCAGTTTCGAACACCGGGGAGCTGTTTTTT.

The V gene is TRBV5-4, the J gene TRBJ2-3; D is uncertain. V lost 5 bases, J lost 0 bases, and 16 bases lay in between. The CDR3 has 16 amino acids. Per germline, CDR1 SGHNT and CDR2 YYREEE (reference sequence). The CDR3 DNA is TGTGCCAGCAGGAAAACCAGCTCCCCTAGCACAGATACGCAGTATTTT. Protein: CASRKTSSPSTDTQYF.

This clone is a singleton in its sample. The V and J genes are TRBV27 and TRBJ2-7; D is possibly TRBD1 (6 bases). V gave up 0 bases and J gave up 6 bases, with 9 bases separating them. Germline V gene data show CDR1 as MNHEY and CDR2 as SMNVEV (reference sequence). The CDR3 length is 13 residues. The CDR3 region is CASSLSTGLEQYF. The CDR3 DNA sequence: TGTGCCAGCAGTTTATCCACAGGGCTCGAGCAGTACTTC.

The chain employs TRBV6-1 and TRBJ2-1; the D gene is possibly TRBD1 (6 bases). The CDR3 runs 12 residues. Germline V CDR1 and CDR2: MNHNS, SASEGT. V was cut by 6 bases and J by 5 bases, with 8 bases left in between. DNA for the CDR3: TGTGCCAGCAGGGGACATGACAATGAGCAGTTCTTC. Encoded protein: CASRGHDNEQFF.

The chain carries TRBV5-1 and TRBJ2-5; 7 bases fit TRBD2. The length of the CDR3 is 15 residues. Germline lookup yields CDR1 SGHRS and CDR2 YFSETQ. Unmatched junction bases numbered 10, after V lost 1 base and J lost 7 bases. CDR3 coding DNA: TGCGCCAGCAGCTTGATGGGGGAGGGCCGGCGGACCCAGTACTTC. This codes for CASSLMGEGRRTQYF.

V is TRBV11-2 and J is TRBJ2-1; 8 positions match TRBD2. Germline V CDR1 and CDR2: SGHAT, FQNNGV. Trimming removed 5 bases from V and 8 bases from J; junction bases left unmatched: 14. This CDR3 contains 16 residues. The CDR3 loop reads CASSPGLAQRGDEQFF. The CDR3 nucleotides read TGTGCCAGCAGCCCAGGACTAGCACAACGCGGCGATGAGCAGTTCTTC. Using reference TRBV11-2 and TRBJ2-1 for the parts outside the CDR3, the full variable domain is EAGVAQSPRYKIIEKRQSVAFWCNPISGHATLYWYQQILGQGPKLLIQFQNNGVVDDSQLPKDRFSAERLKGVDSTLKIQPAKLEDSAVYLCASSPGLAQRGDEQFFGPGTRLTVL.

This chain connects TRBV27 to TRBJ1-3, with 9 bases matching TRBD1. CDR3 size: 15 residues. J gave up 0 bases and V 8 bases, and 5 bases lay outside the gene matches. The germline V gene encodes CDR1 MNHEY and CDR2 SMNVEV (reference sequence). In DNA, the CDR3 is TGTGCCAGCCGTCGGACAGGGGACTCTGGAAACACCATATATTTT. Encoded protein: CASRRTGDSGNTIYF.

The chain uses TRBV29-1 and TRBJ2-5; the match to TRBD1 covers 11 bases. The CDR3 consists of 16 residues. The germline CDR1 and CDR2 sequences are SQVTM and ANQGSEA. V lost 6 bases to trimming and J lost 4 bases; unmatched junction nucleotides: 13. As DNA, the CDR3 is TGCAGCGTAACTGCCGGTGGACAGGGGGCGGGAGAGACCCAGTACTTC. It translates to CSVTAGGQGAGETQYF.